These 12 T cell receptor beta chains came from one sample sequenced in a study of OX40 agonist ivuxolimab in advanced cancers. Library creation used the immunoSEQ multiplex PCR assay. As stored in TCRdb, this immuneACCESS dataset retains in-frame rearrangements with V and J assigned. A fraction of the clones does not appear; measured against another copy, unresolved V genes explain less than half of the discrepancy, and the remainder lacks a known reason. This sample comprises tens of thousands of clones, approximately 91% of them detected only once. Around 3.5% of the sample rests with the top ten. The sample in question was CD4+ or CD8+ T cells sorted from blood, obtained in a trial of the OX40 agonist ivuxolimab. The receptors shown here come from an adult with an advanced solid tumor such as melanoma, head and neck, liver or kidney cancer.

This chain uses TRBV28 with TRBJ1-1; 9 positions agree with TRBD1. This CDR3 spans 15 amino acids. The V gene's germline CDR1 is MDHEN and CDR2 SYDVKM. V lost 3 bases, J lost 2 bases, and 4 bases stayed unmatched. CDR3 nucleotides: TGTGCCAGCAGTTTGGACAGGGGAGGAAACACTGAAGCTTTCTTT. Amino acids: CASSLDRGGNTEAFF.

This clone showed up just once. This chain links TRBV6-5 with TRBJ2-5, with unresolved D. Per the germline V gene, CDR1 is MNHEY and CDR2 is SVGAGI. This CDR3 spans 13 amino acids. V was shortened by 0 bases and J by 5 bases, with 7 bases between the two germline ends. The CDR3 bases are TGTGCCAGCAGTTACTCGATAGGGGAGACCCAGTACTTC. This translates into CASSYSIGETQYF.

V gene TRBV7-6 combines with J gene TRBJ2-3, with 7 bases identical to TRBD2. V dropped 1 base and J dropped 4; count of bases not matched to a gene: 5. This CDR3 has 15 amino acids. The germline V gene encodes CDR1 SGHVS and CDR2 FNYEAQ. CDR3 DNA sequence: TGTGCCAGCAGCTTAGAGGGAGGGCTATCAGATACGCAGTATTTT. It is translated as CASSLEGGLSDTQYF.

This chain links TRBV5-4 with TRBJ2-7, with D maybe TRBD2 (5 bases). Germline lookup yields CDR1 SGHNT and CDR2 YYREEE (reference sequence). V lost 0 bases and J lost 2, with 12 bases in between. The CDR3 loop spans 15 amino acids. The CDR3 protein is CASSLGGGHTYEQYF. CDR3 in DNA: TGTGCCAGCAGCTTGGGTGGAGGCCACACCTACGAGCAGTACTTC.

The chain recombines TRBV5-1 with TRBJ2-6; 8 bases map to TRBD1. The CDR3 sequence is 17 residues long. V shed 8 bases and J 1 base; nucleotides not matched to a gene: 11. The germline gives CDR1 SGHRS, CDR2 YFSETQ. CDR3 sequence: CASATGASLSGANVLTF. The CDR3, as DNA: TGCGCCAGTGCGACAGGGGCGTCTTTATCTGGGGCCAACGTCCTGACTTTC.

The rearrangement joins TRBV5-1 to TRBJ1-2; weak D call: TRBD1 (6 bases). Per the germline V gene, CDR1 is SGHRS and CDR2 is YFSETQ. V was clipped by 0 bases and J by 3 bases, with 15 bases between them. The CDR3 runs 16 residues. The CDR3, as DNA: TGCGCCAGCAGCTTGGCCCCGGTTAAGGGGGACTATGGCTACACCTTC. Its protein is CASSLAPVKGDYGYTF.

The gene calls are TRBV28 and TRBJ1-5; 9 nucleotides match TRBD1. The ends lost 1 base at V and 3 bases at J; junction bases unmatched: 4. Germline V gives CDR1 MDHEN, CDR2 SYDVKM. CDR3 size: 16 residues. For the CDR3, the DNA is TGTGCCAGCAGTTTATATGGGACAGGGTACAATCAGCCCCAGCATTTT. Translating it yields CASSLYGTGYNQPQHF.

V is TRBV18 and J is TRBJ2-3; D remains ambiguous. Trimming removed 0 bases from V and 2 bases from J, with 6 bases in between. Germline CDR1 and CDR2: KGHSH and LQKENI. The CDR3 covers 14 residues. In DNA, the CDR3 is TGTGCCAGCTCACCACCCAGTTTCACAGATACGCAGTATTTT. Its protein is CASSPPSFTDTQYF.

This chain uses TRBV28 with TRBJ2-3, with 10 bases that match TRBD2. CDR1 and CDR2 from the germline V gene are MDHEN and SYDVKM. V gave up 4 bases and J gave up 2 bases; unmatched junction bases: 6. This CDR3 comprises 16 residues. CDR3 region: CASSSILAGPTDTQYF. The CDR3 bases are TGTGCCAGCAGTTCCATACTAGCGGGGCCCACAGATACGCAGTATTTT.

The chain joins TRBV29-1 to TRBJ2-7; weak D call: TRBD1 (7 bases). Germline values: CDR1 SQVTM, CDR2 ANQGSEA. V was shortened by 6 bases and J by 6 bases, with 18 bases between the two germline ends. The CDR3 is made up of 13 amino acids. The CDR3 here is CSVPTRQGGEQYF. The CDR3 region has the DNA TGCAGCGTCCCAACCCGGCAGGGGGGCGAGCAGTACTTC.

The V gene is TRBV15, the J gene TRBJ1-1; no clear D. The CDR3 spans 15 residues. Trimming cost V 4 bases and J 1 base, with 13 bases left between them. Germline CDR1 reads LNHNV; CDR2 reads YYDKDF (reference sequence). The DNA of the CDR3 is TGTGCCACCAGCACCGCCAGAACGCCGAACACTGAAGCTTTCTTT. Translating gives CATSTARTPNTEAFF. Full variable domain (rest looked up from reference TRBV15 and TRBJ1-1): DAMVIQNPRYQVTQFGKPVTLSCSQTLNHNVMYWYQQKSSQAPKLLFHYYDKDFNNEADTPDNFQSRRPNTSFCFLDIRSPGLGDTAMYLCATSTARTPNTEAFFGQGTRLTVV.

This rearrangement joins TRBV27 to TRBJ2-4, with a weak D call TRBD1 (6 bases). Trimming removed 6 bases from V and 0 bases from J, with 18 bases in between. The CDR3 extends over 17 amino acids. Germline assignment: CDR1 MNHEY and CDR2 SMNVEV (reference sequence). The CDR3 sequence: CASRQGQGVLAKNIQYF. Here the CDR3 DNA reads TGTGCCAGCAGGCAGGGGCAAGGGGTGCTAGCCAAAAACATTCAGTACTTC.